The source of this T cell receptor beta chain is a study of blood T cells in healthy people across ages. Whole-study findings and limits: Naive CD4+ cells and diversity were both higher in long-lived donors than in aged donors. Older individuals had lower TCR beta diversity per million T cells (the decline was roughly linear).

Together with a sample-barcoded 5' primer, a J-beta primer mix was included in a second PCR lasting roughly 6 to 12 cycles. MiXCR, run by TCRdb on the 5' RACE reads, gives a single entry per CDR3 protein. The table lists approximately 1,000,000 distinct CDR3 sequences, approximately 38% of them singletons. The CDR3 is 16 amino acids. Germline CDR1 SGDLS, CDR2 YYNGEE. V dropped 4 bases and J dropped 3 bases, with 16 bases sitting between them. Isolating PBMCs gave at least 6 million of these cells per sample. Extracted total RNA amounted to at least 5.5 micrograms for each sample. As concerns this clonotype: Its matching antigen is unknown.

J is TRBJ2-2 and V is TRBV9, with D perhaps matching TRBD2 (5 bases). The specimen sequenced was blood. This sequence was found in a young man in good health. The CDR3 sequence is CASSLSRDGDTGELFF. CDR3 DNA: TGTGCCAGCAGCCTCAGCCGTGACGGGGACACCGGGGAGCTGTTTTTT.